Listed below are T cell receptor beta chains from one sample, sequenced in a study of T cell changes during pregnancy in multiple sclerosis. The assay was immunoSEQ multiplex PCR, and TCRdb's table has in-frame clones only and misses some. This table holds approximately 70,000 clones, approximately 90% found once. The material was CD4+ T cells from peripheral blood mononuclear cells, obtained before pregnancy. All receptors come from a female donor with multiple sclerosis, enrolled in a pregnancy study. CDR3s include the opening cysteine and the closing phenylalanine or tryptophan. The D gene is left open where the match is weak. Rows give clone size only sometimes, using once, few, many, or a class for an expanded clone.

>TRBJ1-2|TRBV13|NA|NA
CASSRGQGNNYGYTF
TGTGCCAGCAGCCGAGGCCAGGGAAATAACTATGGCTACACCTTC
>TRBJ2-2|TRBV7-3|NA|TRBD2
CASSTRATSFANTGELFF
TGTGCCAGCAGCACCCGGGCGACTAGCTTCGCGAACACCGGGGAGCTGTTTTTT
>TRBJ2-1|TRBV27|NA|NA
CASSEAGGSSQFF
TGTGCCAGCAGTGAGGCGGGTGGATCTAGTCAGTTCTTC
>TRBJ1-1|TRBV7-3|NA|NA
CASSLRGRGTEAFF
TGTGCCAGCAGCTTAAGGGGGAGGGGCACTGAAGCTTTCTTT
>TRBJ2-1|TRBV28|NA|TRBD2
CASSYGTSGSIRVHEQFF
TGTGCCAGCAGTTACGGGACTAGCGGGAGTATTCGGGTTCATGAGCAGTTCTTC
>TRBJ2-4|TRBV5-8|NA|TRBD1
CASSLGQGLAKNIQYF
TGTGCCAGCAGCTTGGGACAGGGCTTAGCCAAAAACATTCAGTACTTC
>TRBJ1-1|TRBV19|NA|TRBD1
CASRVIGTANTEAFF
TGTGCCAGTAGGGTCATCGGGACAGCGAACACTGAAGCTTTCTTT
>TRBJ2-1|TRBV16|NA|TRBD2
CASSPPTSGRADEQFF
TGTGCCAGCAGCCCTCCGACTAGCGGGAGGGCCGATGAGCAGTTCTTC
>TRBJ1-5|TRBV19|once|NA
CASSQQGINQPQHF
TGTGCCAGTAGTCAACAGGGAATCAATCAGCCCCAGCATTTT
>TRBJ1-5|TRBV6-5|NA|NA
CASSKDSYSNQPQHF
TGTGCCAGCAGCAAGGACAGCTATAGCAATCAGCCCCAGCATTTT
>TRBJ2-3|TRBV28|NA|NA
CASSLGEGVRNTQYF
TGTGCCAGCAGTTTAGGCGAGGGGGTCCGGAATACGCAGTATTTT
>TRBJ2-5|TRBV10-1|NA|NA
CASSEITGLLLETQYF
TGCGCCAGCAGTGAGATAACAGGGCTTTTGTTGGAGACCCAGTACTTC
>TRBJ2-1|TRBV5-1|NA|TRBD2
CATSWGAGSYNEQFF
TGCGCCACCTCCTGGGGAGCGGGGTCCTACAATGAGCAGTTCTTC
>TRBJ2-3|TRBV5-4|once|NA
CASSLGITGDTQYF
TGTGCCAGCAGCTTGGGAATCACAGGCGATACGCAGTATTTT
>TRBJ2-7|TRBV29-1|NA|NA
CSVERQGSGEQYF
TGCAGCGTTGAACGGCAGGGAAGTGGCGAGCAGTACTTC
>TRBJ2-5|TRBV30|NA|NA
CAWGGEARRTQYF
TGTGCCTGGGGGGGCGAGGCCCGTCGGACCCAGTACTTC
>TRBJ2-1|TRBV12-5|NA|TRBD1
CASGLVIGQGDYEQFF
TGTGCTAGTGGTTTGGTAATCGGACAGGGGGACTATGAGCAGTTCTTC
>TRBJ2-7|TRBV9|few|TRBD1
CASSPWGGTVSYEQYF
TGTGCCAGCAGCCCTTGGGGTGGGACAGTATCCTACGAGCAGTACTTC
>TRBJ2-3|TRBV4-3|once|TRBD2
CASSQVIALAGQTDTQYF
TGCGCCAGCAGCCAAGTCATTGCACTAGCGGGTCAGACAGATACGCAGTATTTT
>TRBJ2-7|TRBV18|NA|TRBD2
CASSPSGGYEQYF
TGTGCCAGCTCACCTAGCGGGGGGTACGAGCAGTACTTC
>TRBJ1-1|TRBV9|NA|TRBD1
CASRGTVNTEAFF
TGTGCCAGCAGAGGGACAGTGAACACTGAAGCTTTCTTT
>TRBJ1-5|TRBV6-6|NA|NA
CASSYGRQPQHF
TGTGCCAGCAGTTACGGCCGTCAGCCCCAGCATTTT
>TRBJ2-5|TRBV7-9|NA|NA
CASSLRASVETQYF
TGTGCCAGCAGCCTGCGCGCCTCGGTAGAGACCCAGTACTTC
>TRBJ1-1|TRBV11-1|NA|TRBD1
CASSLGQGAGGTEAFF
TGTGCCAGCAGCCTCGGACAGGGGGCGGGTGGGACTGAAGCTTTCTTT
>TRBJ2-5|TRBV7-2|NA|TRBD1
CASSLGQGAETQYF
TGTGCCAGCAGCCTTGGACAGGGGGCAGAGACCCAGTACTTC
>TRBJ1-2|TRBV5-6|NA|TRBD1
CASSLGQGAKDYGYTF
TGTGCCAGCAGCTTGGGACAGGGGGCGAAGGATTATGGCTACACCTTC
>TRBJ2-5|TRBV6-7|NA|TRBD2
CASSYSGTSGRAVTQYF
TGTGCCAGCAGTTACTCGGGGACTAGCGGGAGGGCCGTGACCCAGTACTTC
>TRBJ1-4|TRBV25-1|NA|TRBD1
CASSLDRGTTNEKLFF
TGTGCCAGCAGTTTGGACAGGGGAACGACTAATGAAAAACTGTTTTTT
>TRBJ1-5|TRBV5-1|NA|NA
CASSLLGTGNQPQHF
TGCGCCAGCAGCCTCTTGGGTACAGGCAATCAGCCCCAGCATTTT
>TRBJ2-2|TRBV4-3|NA|NA
CASRNRGGPIQTGELFF
TGCGCCAGCAGAAACAGAGGGGGTCCTATCCAAACCGGGGAGCTGTTTTTT
>TRBJ1-1|TRBV10-3|NA|NA
CAIRAGQNTEAFF
TGTGCCATCAGGGCAGGGCAGAACACTGAAGCTTTCTTT
>TRBJ2-5|TRBV4-3|NA|TRBD1
CASSQDTGAETQYF
TGCGCCAGCAGCCAAGATACAGGGGCTGAGACCCAGTACTTC
>TRBJ1-1|TRBV5-1|NA|NA
CASSPYSGLVEAFF
TGCGCCAGCAGCCCTTATAGCGGCCTGGTTGAAGCTTTCTTT
>TRBJ2-3|TRBV30|NA|NA
CAWSVTGTDTQYF
TGTGCCTGGAGTGTAACGGGAACAGATACGCAGTATTTT
>TRBJ2-1|TRBV5-4|NA|NA
CASSTTTGGEQFF
TGTGCCAGCAGCACCACCACGGGTGGTGAGCAGTTCTTC
>TRBJ2-1|TRBV7-8|once|TRBD2
CASSRPGLAVFSSYNEQFF
TGTGCCAGCAGCCGTCCGGGACTAGCGGTGTTTAGCTCCTACAATGAGCAGTTCTTC
>TRBJ2-6|TRBV5-6|NA|TRBD1
CASSLDRGVIISGANVLTF
TGTGCCAGCAGCTTGGACAGGGGAGTCATCATTTCTGGGGCCAACGTCCTGACTTTC
>TRBJ1-6|TRBV7-9|NA|NA
CASSFVYSSPLHF
TGTGCCAGCAGCTTCGTCTACTCTTCACCCCTCCACTTT
>TRBJ1-3|TRBV25-1|NA|NA
CASSARTGTLSGNTIYF
TGTGCCAGCAGTGCCCGAACCGGGACTCTCTCTGGAAACACCATATATTTT
>TRBJ2-2|TRBV10-2|once|NA
CAIHLGGGITGELFF
TGCGCCATCCATCTCGGTGGGGGGATCACCGGGGAGCTGTTTTTT
>TRBJ2-1|TRBV25-1|NA|NA
CASSEAGFGPRGSNEQFF
TGTGCCAGCAGTGAGGCGGGGTTTGGCCCCCGCGGCTCAAATGAGCAGTTCTTC
>TRBJ2-6|TRBV14|NA|TRBD1
CASSQTWTGLLNSGANVLTF
TGTGCCAGCAGCCAGACTTGGACAGGTCTCTTAAACTCTGGGGCCAACGTCCTGACTTTC
>TRBJ2-7|TRBV7-8|NA|NA
CASSLASAGGYEQYF
TGTGCCAGCAGCTTAGCTTCGGCAGGTGGATACGAGCAGTACTTC
>TRBJ2-7|TRBV9|NA|NA
CASSVHGDYEQYF
TGTGCCAGCAGCGTACACGGGGACTACGAGCAGTACTTC
>TRBJ2-2|TRBV15|NA|NA
CATSTRANTGELFF
TGTGCCACCAGCACACGGGCGAACACCGGGGAGCTGTTTTTT
>TRBJ1-1|TRBV9|NA|TRBD1
CASSSQGDTEAFF
TGTGCCAGCAGCTCGCAGGGGGACACTGAAGCTTTCTTT
>TRBJ2-2|TRBV10-3|NA|TRBD2
CAIRGTSENTGELFF
TGTGCCATCAGGGGGACTAGCGAGAACACCGGGGAGCTGTTTTTT
>TRBJ1-5|TRBV19|NA|NA
CASSWTLDQPQHF
TGTGCCAGTAGTTGGACACTCGATCAGCCCCAGCATTTT
>TRBJ2-7|TRBV11-1|NA|TRBD2
CASSLRPGLASYEQYF
TGTGCCAGCAGCCTACGACCGGGACTAGCGTCCTACGAGCAGTACTTC
>TRBJ2-3|TRBV6-5|NA|NA
CASSRTGSTDTQYF
TGTGCCAGCAGCCGTACAGGGAGCACAGATACGCAGTATTTT
>TRBJ2-1|TRBV28|NA|NA
CASSFRGTTGRSFSYNEQFF
TGTGCCAGCAGTTTTAGGGGGACGACAGGACGATCTTTCTCCTACAATGAGCAGTTCTTC
>TRBJ2-3|TRBV9|NA|TRBD1
CASSANRGGSDTQYF
TGTGCCAGCAGCGCCAACAGGGGTGGGTCAGATACGCAGTATTTT
>TRBJ1-2|TRBV19|NA|NA
CASSQSSNYGYTF
TGTGCCAGTAGCCAGTCGTCTAACTATGGCTACACCTTC
>TRBJ2-3|TRBV19|NA|NA
CASSIARGGADTQYF
TGTGCCAGTAGTATAGCGCGGGGTGGGGCAGATACGCAGTATTTT
>TRBJ1-5|TRBV11-2|NA|NA
CASSLSGLVNQPQHF
TGTGCCAGCAGCTTGAGCGGGCTTGTCAATCAGCCCCAGCATTTT
>TRBJ1-6|TRBV18|few|NA
CASSPRGHGDNSPLHF
TGTGCCAGCTCACCACGAGGCCACGGAGATAATTCACCCCTCCACTTT
>TRBJ1-1|TRBV29-1|NA|NA
CSVQQGNTEAFF
TGCAGCGTCCAACAGGGGAACACTGAAGCTTTCTTT
>TRBJ1-5|TRBV7-2|NA|TRBD1
CASSPQGQGGDQPQHF
TGTGCCAGCAGCCCACAGGGACAGGGAGGGGATCAGCCCCAGCATTTT